This TCR beta chain derives from a study of T cell repertoires in cytomegalovirus infection. Study as a whole: TCR beta signatures that were public indicated CMV infection and matching HLA type. Study-level points and caveats: CMV-specific TCR beta clonotypes restricted by HLA-C were the ones dominating the ex vivo response. Summed frequency of public TCR beta families distinguished CMV carriers with the relevant HLA.

MiXCR, applied by TCRdb to the reads, yields one record per CDR3 protein. Seen here are approximately 630,000 distinct CDR3 sequences, 20% to 25% observed once, and the top ten hold approximately 8.2%. The CDR3 covers 12 residues. Germline V CDR1 and CDR2: SGHTA, FQGNSA. For this clonotype: Its antigen remains unknown. This may come from a read error, since a much larger clone is one base off.

The receptor was isolated from a human donor in good health (CMV status not recorded). Some clones in this sample may be carry-over from other donors' samples. Material for sequencing was CD8+ T cells from PBMCs. The chain has TRBV7-2 and TRBJ1-1; 7 positions match TRBD1. The CDR3 nucleotides read TGTGCCAACAGCTACGGACAGGTTGAAGCTTTCTTT. Translation: CANSYGQVEAFF.